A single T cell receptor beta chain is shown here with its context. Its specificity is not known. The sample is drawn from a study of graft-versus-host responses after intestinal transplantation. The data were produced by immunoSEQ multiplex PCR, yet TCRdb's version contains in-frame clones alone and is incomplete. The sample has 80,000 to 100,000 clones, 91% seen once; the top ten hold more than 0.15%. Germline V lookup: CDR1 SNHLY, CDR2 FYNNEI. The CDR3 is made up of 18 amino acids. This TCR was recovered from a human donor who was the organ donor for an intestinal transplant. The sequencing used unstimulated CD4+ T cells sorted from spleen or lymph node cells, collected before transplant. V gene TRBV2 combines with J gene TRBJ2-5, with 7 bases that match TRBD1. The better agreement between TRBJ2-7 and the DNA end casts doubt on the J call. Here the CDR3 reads CASSEPQDRFRLNYEQYF. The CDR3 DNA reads TGTGCCAGCAGTGAGCCCCAGGACAGGTTTCGTCTAAACTACGAGCAGTACTTC.